Described below is a single TCR beta chain sequence and its context. It lacks a known antigen. Base qualities were left out, and no much larger clone turns up one base away. The sample is drawn from a study of beta chain features in type 1 diabetes listed by TCRdb under 2018. Regarding the research as a whole: Mean age, gender distribution, total cell number and subset yield were not different between patients and healthy donors. A total of roughly 100 million sorted cells were examined across all samples, and the number of cells per subset was strongly correlated with RNA yield. In the study, recently diagnosed type 1 diabetes patients and matched healthy donors were compared on the TCRB repertoires of their sorted circulating CD4+ T cell subsets. Regulatory and stem cell-like memory subsets were isolated from only 8 patients and 8 healthy donors, whereas naive and central memory subsets came from all 28 donors.

The entire isolated RNA was reverse transcribed using the High Capacity cDNA Reverse Transcription Kit, and thus expressed TCRB transcripts were sequenced. Deep immunoSEQ sequencing was performed on naive, central memory and regulatory T cell samples, with an average of about 3.6 million total reads per sample. Sorted cells were lysed in RLT buffer, and RNA was extracted using DNase-treated RNeasy Micro or Mini kits according to cell number. Each cell subset was processed separately to prevent cross-contamination, with patient and healthy donor samples processed together. TCRB sequences were amplified from cDNA with the immunoSEQ multiplex PCR, producing 87-bp fragments spanning the CDR3 region. Sequencing of the amplicons was done on the Illumina HiSeq platform. Per the authors' processing: PCR bias was corrected computationally using synthetic template baselines, and reads within Hamming distance 2 were collapsed, with unmergeable singletons discarded. By aligning reads against IMGT, V, D and J genes, CDR3 length, and insertions or deletions at six rearrangement sites were assigned. Within each subset, clonotype counts were normalized to the number of sorted cells before true diversity and Gini coefficients were calculated with the tcR R package. Repertoire sharing was quantified using the overlap coefficient calculated on TCRB nucleotide sequences. Out-of-frame TCRB sequences from naive cells were analyzed as a proxy for the pre-selection repertoire. What TCRdb holds here is the immuneACCESS table cut down to in-frame rearrangements. Part of the clones is not present; checked against another copy, under half of the missing clones reflect an unresolved V gene, and the others are unexplained. V and J calls plus clone size are reproduced from that table; the DNA served to infer D and trimming. This sample has 350,000 to 450,000 clones in its table, and around 15% of those were observed once. 0.019% of the sample rests with the top ten.

A single peripheral blood draw of approximately 0.11 L on average was collected from each donor into heparinised tubes. A BD FACSAria II and a panel including CD45RO, CCR7, CD25, CD127, CD95 and CD27 were used to sort naive, central memory, regulatory and stem cell-like memory CD4+ T cells. Every sorted population had a purity above 95%. PBMCs were separated immediately by Lymphoprep density gradient centrifugation and were stained directly, without being cultured. So that batch effects would be minimized, each experiment stained and sorted samples in pairs, pairing one healthy donor with one patient. CDR1 is given as GTSNPN and CDR2 as SVGIG, both from the germline V gene (reference sequence). The CDR3 spans 13 residues, from the cysteine through the phenylalanine. Solely the CDR3 DNA is kept, with 39 bases framed from the first base. Cut back by 3 bases and 5 bases, the V and J ends lie 13 bases apart.

Findings and caveats that apply to the study as a whole: Naive, central memory and regulatory TCRB repertoires appeared to be more similar among patients than among healthy donors. Type 1 diabetes patients showed a moderate but significant shortening of TCRB CDR3 length in all four CD4+ subsets. At VDJ recombination sites, type 1 diabetes patients had fewer insertions and more deleted nucleotides, which implies abnormalities in thymic rearrangement. Because cDNA was sequenced instead of genomic DNA, highly expressing activated cells could be over-represented, though the groups showed no difference in activation or CD3 levels. Only small numbers of individuals were included in the HLA sub-analyses, which left unresolved whether HLA type had any influence on TCRB rearrangement. PCR might favor shorter templates, but patient and control samples were amplified and corrected together, so any skew would affect both groups equally.

The TCR originated in a woman aged 18-30 years in good health. The chain uses TRBV30 and TRBJ2-5; 6 matching bases give a weak D call of TRBD2. Sequencing used naive CD4+ T cells from blood. What the cell subset or site label conveys for this sample: true naive CD4+ T cells. The CDR3 loop reads CAWSPTRGETQYF. The bases are TGTGCCTGGAGCCCCACGCGGGGCGAGACCCAGTACTTC.